This T cell receptor (beta chain) was captured in a study of blood T cell repertoires in COVID-19. Overall study: Specimens from acute and convalescent COVID-19 originated in the United States, Italy and Spain. PBMCs, B-cell-depleted T cells, or T cells were the source of the cDNA or gDNA that made up the material.

Under the authors' procedure: From reference gene primer amplification, estimates of nucleated cell counts were derived. Using immunoSEQ multiplex PCR, the repertoire was profiled, and TCRdb retains in-frame clones only, with some absent. That table furnishes V, J and clone size, whereas the DNA furnished D and trimming. The sample yields 29,000 or so clones, about 92% seen once. Germline V lookup: CDR1 KGHSH, CDR2 LQKENI. This CDR3 is 15 amino acids long. V lost 5 bases and J lost 1; bases outside the gene matches: 6. Source material: peripheral blood. The TCR sequence derives from a man between 45 and 60 years old with active COVID-19. The chain combines TRBV18 with TRBJ2-5; 8 bases match TRBD1. The CDR3 DNA sequence: TGTGCCAGCTCAAGGGGGACAGGACGCCAAGAGACCCAGTACTTC. Amino acids: CASSRGTGRQETQYF.